These 21 T cell receptor beta chains originate from one sample sequenced in a study of a mutant IDH1 vaccine in newly diagnosed glioma. The sample's time point: week 11, during vaccination. Each vaccine dose was 300 ug of mutant IDH1 20-mer peptide, with topical imiquimod. Assay: immunoSEQ multiplex PCR; the TCRdb copy retains only in-frame clones and omits some. The sample has about 130,000 clones, about 82% seen once. These receptors' antigens are unknown. Source: PBMCs, taken from a glioma patient whose treatment included an IDH1 peptide vaccine. These receptors originate from a man aged 35-49 years with glioma.

The chain employs TRBV19 and TRBJ2-5; 7 bases align to TRBD1. In germline, CDR1 is LNHDA, CDR2 SQIVND (reference sequence). This CDR3 is 14 amino acids long. J gave up 5 bases and V 3 bases, and 6 bases lay outside the gene matches. CDR3 region: CASSMQTGRETQYF. For the CDR3, the DNA is TGTGCCAGTAGTATGCAGACAGGGCGGGAGACCCAGTACTTC.

The rearrangement links TRBV7-2 to TRBJ1-1; 7 positions match TRBD1. The germline CDR1 and CDR2 sequences are SGHTA and FQGNSA. The CDR3 is 14 residues long. The V and J ends lost 4 bases and 4 bases, in that order; junction bases with no gene match: 6. The CDR3 sequence is CASSSNRGSTEAFF. The CDR3, as DNA: TGTGCCAGCAGCTCAAACAGGGGTAGCACTGAAGCTTTCTTT.

The chain joins TRBV11-3 to TRBJ1-2; D ambiguous. Germline CDR1 SGHNT, CDR2 YENEEA. The CDR3 is made up of 15 amino acids. The ends were cut back, 1 base at V and 4 bases at J, with 13 bases in the middle. Here the CDR3 DNA reads TGTGCCAGCAGCTTAGGTGTCCGGGAGTGCTATGGCTACACCTTC. Residues: CASSLGVRECYGYTF.

This chain links TRBV6-5 with TRBJ2-5, with 12 bases fitting TRBD2. After removal of 6 bases from V and 3 bases from J, the junction contained 5 bases not matched to a gene. The CDR3 is made up of 15 amino acids. Looked up from germline, CDR1 is MNHEY and CDR2 is SVGAGI. The CDR3 loop reads CASRSRTSGEETQYF. Written as DNA, the CDR3 is TGTGCCAGCAGAAGCAGGACTAGCGGGGAAGAGACCCAGTACTTC.

The rearrangement links TRBV5-1 to TRBJ2-6; D is unresolved. The CDR3 is 17 amino acids. V lost 4 bases and J lost 0, with 14 bases in between. Per germline, CDR1 SGHRS and CDR2 YFSETQ. The CDR3: CASSPPRRLSGANVLTF. The CDR3 DNA sequence: TGCGCCAGCAGCCCTCCCCGACGGCTCTCTGGGGCCAACGTCCTGACTTTC.

J is TRBJ2-6 and V is TRBV10-3; TRBD1 matches at 10 bases. Trimming at V came to 7 bases and at J to 1 base, leaving 4 bases not matched to a gene. Per the germline V gene, CDR1 is ENHRY and CDR2 is SYGVKD. This CDR3 region has 16 residues. CDR3 loop: CAIMGTGVSGANVLTF. The DNA for the CDR3 is TGTGCCATCATGGGGACAGGGGTATCTGGGGCCAACGTCCTGACTTTC.

The genes are TRBV4-1 and TRBJ1-1, with 9 nucleotides matching TRBD1. The CDR3 loop spans 15 amino acids. CDR1 and CDR2 (germline): MGHRA, YSYEKL. J gave up 6 bases and V 1 base, and 6 bases lay outside the gene matches. The chain's CDR3 is CASSQGGTGWSEAFF. CDR3 coding DNA: TGCGCCAGCAGCCAAGGCGGGACAGGGTGGTCTGAAGCTTTCTTT.

The chain combines TRBV13 with TRBJ2-2, with D tentatively TRBD2 (6 bases). The CDR3 is 16 amino acids. Germline V gene data show CDR1 as PRHDT and CDR2 as FYEKMQ (reference sequence). The V and J ends lost 5 bases and 8 bases respectively, with 21 bases between them. CDR3 residues: CASSIPGDKDIGELFF. The CDR3, as DNA: TGTGCCAGCAGCATCCCGGGGGATAAGGATATTGGGGAGCTGTTTTTT.

The rearrangement joins TRBV2 to TRBJ2-3; possibly TRBD1 for D (6 bases). V was trimmed by 6 bases and J by 4 bases, leaving 14 bases between them. Germline V gene data show CDR1 as SNHLY and CDR2 as FYNNEI. This CDR3 comprises 14 residues. The CDR3 DNA follows: TGTGCCAGCAGGCAGGGGACGGTCCCAGATACGCAGTATTTT. Translating gives CASRQGTVPDTQYF.

This clone has a single count. This chain connects TRBV7-2 to TRBJ2-7, with D unclear. V was pared by 1 base and J by 0 bases, with 7 bases between. The CDR3 spans 14 residues. Germline CDR1 reads SGHTA; CDR2 reads FQGNSA. The CDR3 DNA is TGTGCCAGCAGCTTAGATTCCCGCTCCTACGAGCAGTACTTC. Translated: CASSLDSRSYEQYF.

The gene calls are TRBV12-5 and TRBJ1-1; D is ambiguous. Trimming took 7 bases from V and 1 from J, leaving 28 bases between them. There are 19 residues in the CDR3. Germline CDR1 is LGHNT and CDR2 is FRNRAP. The chain's CDR3 is CASAWSPFSQEKENTEAFF. The CDR3 DNA follows: TGTGCTAGTGCCTGGTCTCCTTTCAGCCAGGAGAAAGAGAACACTGAAGCTTTCTTT.

The chain has TRBV9 and TRBJ2-3; unclear D gene. The V end was cut by 3 bases, the J end by 1 base, with 12 bases between. Germline CDR1 and CDR2: SGDLS and YYNGEE. CDR3 length: 15 amino acids. In nucleotides, the CDR3 is TGTGCCAGCAGCGCGCTCCCTTCAGGCACAGATACGCAGTATTTT. Translating gives CASSALPSGTDTQYF.

The chain employs TRBV5-1 and TRBJ2-1; the D gene is possibly TRBD2 (6 bases). Per the germline V gene, CDR1 is SGHRS and CDR2 is YFSETQ. The CDR3 has 16 amino acids. Trimming removed 0 bases at V and 0 bases at J, with 10 bases between. The CDR3 reads CASSLDGAGSYNEQFF. CDR3 bases: TGCGCCAGCAGCTTGGATGGAGCGGGCTCCTACAATGAGCAGTTCTTC.

J is TRBJ1-4 and V is TRBV18; no firm D call. The germline V and J ends were trimmed by 2 bases and 2 bases, with 12 bases remaining between them. Germline loops: CDR1 KGHSH, CDR2 LQKENI. The CDR3 totals 16 residues. CDR3 nucleotide sequence: TGTGCCAGCTCACCATTTAGAGGGATGACTAATGAAAAACTGTTTTTT. This translates into CASSPFRGMTNEKLFF.

The genes are TRBV10-3 and TRBJ2-3; 13 positions match TRBD2. From germline, CDR1 is ENHRY and CDR2 SYGVKD. There are 17 residues in the CDR3. With 10 bases clipped from V and 0 bases from J, the junction kept 10 bases outside the gene matches. The CDR3: CATEPGLAGPSTDTQYF. In DNA, the CDR3 is TGTGCCACCGAACCGGGACTAGCGGGACCTAGCACAGATACGCAGTATTTT.

V gene TRBV19 combines with J gene TRBJ1-4; maybe TRBD1 (5 bases). V lost 6 bases and J 3 bases, leaving 20 bases between the germline ends. The CDR3 sequence is 17 residues long. Per germline, CDR1 LNHDA and CDR2 SQIVND (reference sequence). The CDR3: CASRRGRMRVANEKLFF. CDR3 in DNA: TGTGCCAGTAGGAGGGGCCGCATGAGGGTGGCTAATGAAAAACTGTTTTTT.

This chain links TRBV5-6 with TRBJ2-2; the D gene is possibly TRBD1 (6 bases). The CDR3 extends over 15 amino acids. Germline assignment: CDR1 SGHDT and CDR2 YYEEEE. Trimming removed 4 bases from V and 3 bases from J, with 13 bases in between. CDR3 region: CASSLLGQHTGELFF. DNA for the CDR3: TGTGCCAGCAGCCTACTAGGACAGCACACCGGGGAGCTGTTTTTT.

The chain has TRBV5-1 and TRBJ2-3; D remains ambiguous. Germline assignment: CDR1 SGHRS and CDR2 YFSETQ. The CDR3 is made up of 13 amino acids. The V gene lost 7 bases and the J gene lost 0 bases, with 9 bases spanning the gap. CDR3 in amino acids: CASSHGSTDTQYF. CDR3 DNA sequence: TGCGCCAGCTCACATGGGAGCACAGATACGCAGTATTTT. Full variable domain (outside the CDR3, taken from reference TRBV5-1 and TRBJ2-3): KAGVTQTPRYLIKTRGQQVTLSCSPISGHRSVSWYQQTPGQGLQFLFEYFSETQRNKGNFPGRFSGRQFSNSRSEMNVSTLELGDSALYLCASSHGSTDTQYFGPGTRLTVL.

The chain employs TRBV11-2 and TRBJ2-2; the D is unclear. Trimming shortened V by 1 base and J by 9 bases, and 0 bases separated the two germline ends. This CDR3 spans 10 amino acids. The germline V gene has CDR1 SGHAT and CDR2 FQNNGV. CDR3 residues: CASSLGELFF. CDR3 coding DNA: TGTGCCAGCAGCTTAGGGGAGCTGTTTTTT. Full variable domain (rest looked up from reference TRBV11-2 and TRBJ2-2): EAGVAQSPRYKIIEKRQSVAFWCNPISGHATLYWYQQILGQGPKLLIQFQNNGVVDDSQLPKDRFSAERLKGVDSTLKIQPAKLEDSAVYLCASSLGELFFGEGSRLTVL.

V is TRBV29-1 and J is TRBJ1-5, with D maybe TRBD1 (5 bases). The CDR3 runs to 13 residues. The V gene's germline CDR1 is SQVTM and CDR2 ANQGSEA. The V and J ends lost 4 bases and 4 bases respectively, with 11 bases between them. The DNA for the CDR3 is TGCAGCGTTGGACAGAACCAAAATCAGCCCCAGCATTTT. Translation: CSVGQNQNQPQHF.

This chain links TRBV2 with TRBJ2-2; TRBD1 might be the D (6 bases). CDR1 is SNHLY, CDR2 FYNNEI, per germline. CDR3 length: 13 residues. V lost 6 bases, J lost 4 bases, and 9 bases lay in between. The CDR3 reads CASRGAITGELFF. The CDR3 nucleotides read TGTGCCAGCAGGGGGGCGATCACCGGGGAGCTGTTTTTT.